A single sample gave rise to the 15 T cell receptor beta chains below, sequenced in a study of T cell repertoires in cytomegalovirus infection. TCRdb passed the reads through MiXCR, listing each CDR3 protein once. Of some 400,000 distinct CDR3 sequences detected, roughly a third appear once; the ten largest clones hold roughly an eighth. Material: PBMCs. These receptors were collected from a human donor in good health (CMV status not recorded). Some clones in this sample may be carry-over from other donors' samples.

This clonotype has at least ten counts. The CDR3 coding sequence is TGTGCCAGCAGCTTGACCGGGACCAACAATGAGCAGTTCTTC. This sequence encodes CASSLTGTNNEQFF. The gene calls are TRBV7-6 and TRBJ2-1; D tentatively reads TRBD1 or TRBD2 (5 bases each). Germline V gene sequence: CDR1 SGHVS, CDR2 FNYEAQ. This CDR3 spans 14 amino acids. The V end was cut by 3 bases, the J end by 5 bases, with 11 bases between.

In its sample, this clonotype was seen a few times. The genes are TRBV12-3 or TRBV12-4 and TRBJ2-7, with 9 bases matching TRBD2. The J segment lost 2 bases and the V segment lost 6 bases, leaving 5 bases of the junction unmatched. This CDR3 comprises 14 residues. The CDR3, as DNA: TGTGCCAGCAGCCTACTAGCGGGCCCCTACGAGCAGTACTTC. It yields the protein CASSLLAGPYEQYF.

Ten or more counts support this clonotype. The CDR3 region is CASSWRDRNMNEQFF. The CDR3 DNA reads TGTGCCAGCAGCTGGCGGGACAGGAATATGAATGAGCAGTTCTTC. V is TRBV5-6 and J is TRBJ2-1, with 8 bases fitting TRBD1. The CDR3 has 15 residues. In germline, CDR1 is SGHDT, CDR2 YYEEEE. V lost 3 bases, J lost 7 bases, and 9 bases stayed unmatched.

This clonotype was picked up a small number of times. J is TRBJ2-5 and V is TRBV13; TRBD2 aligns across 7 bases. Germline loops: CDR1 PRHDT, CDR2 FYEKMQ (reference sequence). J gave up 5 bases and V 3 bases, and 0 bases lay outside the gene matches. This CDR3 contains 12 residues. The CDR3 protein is CASSFGRETQYF. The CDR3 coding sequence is TGTGCCAGCAGCTTCGGGAGGGAGACCCAGTACTTC. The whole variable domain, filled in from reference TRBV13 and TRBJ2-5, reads AAGVIQSPRHLIKEKRETATLKCYPIPRHDTVYWYQQGPGQDPQFLISFYEKMQSDKGSIPDRFSAQQFSDYHSELNMSSLELGDSALYFCASSFGRETQYFGPGTRLLVL.

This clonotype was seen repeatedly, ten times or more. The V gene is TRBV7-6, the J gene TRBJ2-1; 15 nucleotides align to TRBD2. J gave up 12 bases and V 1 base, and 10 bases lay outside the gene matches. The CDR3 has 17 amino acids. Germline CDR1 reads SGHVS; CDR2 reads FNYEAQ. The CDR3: CASSLVGGLAGGTGQFF. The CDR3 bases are TGTGCCAGCAGCTTAGTAGGGGGACTAGCGGGGGGAACGGGGCAGTTCTTC. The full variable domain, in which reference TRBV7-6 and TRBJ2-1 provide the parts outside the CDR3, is GAGVSQSPRYKVTKRGQDVALRCDPISGHVSLYWYRQALGQGPEFLTYFNYEAQQDKSGLPNDRFSAERPEGSISTLTIQRTEQRDSAMYRCASSLVGGLAGGTGQFFGPGTRLTVL.

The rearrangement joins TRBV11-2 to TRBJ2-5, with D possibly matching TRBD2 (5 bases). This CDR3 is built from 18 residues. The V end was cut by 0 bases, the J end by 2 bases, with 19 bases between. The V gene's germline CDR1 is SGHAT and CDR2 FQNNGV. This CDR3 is CASSLDLGTIRGQETQYF. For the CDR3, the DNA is TGTGCCAGCAGCTTAGATCTGGGTACGATACGGGGTCAAGAGACCCAGTACTTC.

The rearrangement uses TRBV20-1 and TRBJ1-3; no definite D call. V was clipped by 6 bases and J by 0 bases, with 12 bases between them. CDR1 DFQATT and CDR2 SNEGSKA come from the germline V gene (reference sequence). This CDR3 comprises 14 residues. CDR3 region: CSAEDLSSGNTIYF. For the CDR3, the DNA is TGCAGTGCAGAGGACCTAAGCTCTGGAAACACCATATATTTT.

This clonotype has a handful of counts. The CDR3 protein is CASGWEGNEQFF. The CDR3 DNA follows: TGTGCCAGCGGCTGGGAGGGCAATGAGCAGTTCTTC. V usage is TRBV7-9 and J usage is TRBJ2-1, with 7 bases aligning to TRBD2. The V gene's germline CDR1 is SEHNR and CDR2 FQNEAQ (reference sequence). CDR3 length equals 12 residues. After removal of 8 bases from V and 6 bases from J, the junction contained 4 bases not matched to a gene.

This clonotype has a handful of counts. Here the CDR3 DNA reads TGTGCCAGCAGCTTAGGGGCCGGGGTGGACCAAGAGACCCAGTACTTC. Translation: CASSLGAGVDQETQYF. The rearrangement uses TRBV7-2 and TRBJ2-5; TRBD2 is a possible D gene (5 bases). Germline V gene sequence: CDR1 SGHTA, CDR2 FQGNSA. V was shortened by 1 base and J by 0 bases, with 12 bases between the two germline ends. There are 16 residues in the CDR3.

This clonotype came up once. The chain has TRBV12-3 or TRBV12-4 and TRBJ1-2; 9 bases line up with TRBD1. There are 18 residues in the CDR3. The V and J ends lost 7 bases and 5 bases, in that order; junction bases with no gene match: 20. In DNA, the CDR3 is TGTGCCAGCACCAAGGGACAGGGAGCTTCAGGGCAGGGATATGGCTACACCTTC. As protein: CASTKGQGASGQGYGYTF.

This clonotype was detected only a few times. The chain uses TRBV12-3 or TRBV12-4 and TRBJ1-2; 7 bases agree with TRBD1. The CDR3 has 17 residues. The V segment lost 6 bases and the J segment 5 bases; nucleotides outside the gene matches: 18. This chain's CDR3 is CASRGIGQEALRYGYTF. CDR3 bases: TGTGCCAGCAGGGGGATCGGACAGGAGGCCCTCCGATATGGCTACACCTTC.

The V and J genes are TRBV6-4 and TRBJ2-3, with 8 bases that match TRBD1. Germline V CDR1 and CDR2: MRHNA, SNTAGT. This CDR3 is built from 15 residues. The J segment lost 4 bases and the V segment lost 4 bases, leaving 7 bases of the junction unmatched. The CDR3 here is CASSADRVGADTQYF. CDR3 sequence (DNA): TGTGCCAGCAGTGCGGACAGGGTCGGGGCAGATACGCAGTATTTT.

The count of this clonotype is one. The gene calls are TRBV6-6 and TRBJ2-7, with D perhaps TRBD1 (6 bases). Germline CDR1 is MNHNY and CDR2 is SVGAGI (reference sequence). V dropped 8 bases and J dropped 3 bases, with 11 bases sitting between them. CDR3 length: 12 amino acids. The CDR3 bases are TGTGCCAGCGGCCCCAGGGGCTACGAGCAGTACTTC. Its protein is CASGPRGYEQYF.

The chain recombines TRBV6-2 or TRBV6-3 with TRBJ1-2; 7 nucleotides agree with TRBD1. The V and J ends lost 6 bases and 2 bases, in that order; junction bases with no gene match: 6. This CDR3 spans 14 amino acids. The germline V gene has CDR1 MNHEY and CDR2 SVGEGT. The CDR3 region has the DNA TGTGCCAGCAGAAGGCAGGGACAGAACTATGGCTACACCTTC. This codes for CASRRQGQNYGYTF.

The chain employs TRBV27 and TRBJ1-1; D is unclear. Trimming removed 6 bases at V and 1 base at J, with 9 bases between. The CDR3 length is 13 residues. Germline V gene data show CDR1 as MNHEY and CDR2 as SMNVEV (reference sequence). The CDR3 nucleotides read TGTGCCAGCAGCCTTACAACGAACACTGAAGCTTTCTTT. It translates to CASSLTTNTEAFF.